The 32 T cell receptor beta chains given below trace back to one sample, sequenced in a study of blood T cell repertoires in COVID-19. The method was immunoSEQ multiplex PCR; TCRdb's version includes in-frame clones alone and lacks a portion of them. The sample holds over 150,000 clones; about 80% are singletons and the top ten take approximately 7.6%. The sequencing sample was made of PBMCs or T cells enriched from blood (not recorded which). The receptors here all came from a middle-aged man who had recovered from COVID-19.

The V call is TRBV28, the J call TRBJ1-6; a weak D match, TRBD1 (5 bases). The CDR3 sequence is 16 residues long. Germline CDR1 is MDHEN and CDR2 is SYDVKM. The V end was cut by 5 bases, the J end by 16 bases, with 27 bases between. The CDR3 nucleotides read TGTGCCAGCAGTCTAAGCGGGGCGGTTTCTGGTGAAGGGCTCCACTTT. Its translation is CASSLSGAVSGEGLHF.

The chain combines TRBV5-1 with TRBJ2-3; 9 positions agree with TRBD2. CDR1 is SGHRS, CDR2 YFSETQ, per germline. After removal of 3 bases from V and 5 bases from J, the junction contained 13 bases not matched to a gene. The CDR3 consists of 17 residues. CDR3 loop: CASSWTPAGGIQDTQYF. The CDR3 DNA follows: TGCGCCAGCAGCTGGACCCCAGCGGGGGGAATCCAAGATACGCAGTATTTT.

V gene TRBV7-2 combines with J gene TRBJ2-6, with D perhaps TRBD1 (6 bases). V was pared by 6 bases and J by 1 base, with 10 bases between. The CDR3 has 15 amino acids. CDR1 is SGHTA and CDR2 is FQGNSA in the germline V gene. The CDR3 here is CASRSTGSGANVLTF. CDR3 nucleotides: TGTGCCAGCAGATCTACAGGGTCTGGGGCCAACGTCCTGACTTTC.

The chain uses TRBV19 and TRBJ1-2; no definite D call. The germline gives CDR1 LNHDA, CDR2 SQIVND (reference sequence). This CDR3 is built from 14 residues. Trimming left V 5 bases short and J 4 bases short, with 14 bases between. CDR3 bases: TGTGCCAGTAGTCCTTCTTCCCGGGGCTATGGCTACACCTTC. Its protein product is CASSPSSRGYGYTF.

The rearrangement uses TRBV27 and TRBJ1-6; a weak D match, TRBD1 (5 bases). Trimming stripped 5 bases from V and 0 bases from J, with 11 bases between. Germline V lookup: CDR1 MNHEY, CDR2 SMNVEV (reference sequence). The CDR3 is 16 amino acids. The CDR3 here is CASSKRGSSYNSPLHF. The DNA for the CDR3 is TGTGCCAGCAGTAAACGGGGGAGCTCCTATAATTCACCCCTCCACTTT.

This clone was recorded a few times. V gene TRBV7-9 combines with J gene TRBJ2-5; 7 bases match TRBD1. CDR1 SEHNR and CDR2 FQNEAQ come from the germline V gene (reference sequence). The CDR3 runs 15 residues. After removal of 3 bases from V and 2 bases from J, the junction contained 6 bases not matched to a gene. The CDR3 bases are TGTGCCAGCAGCTTGTCGGGACAGAAACAAGAGACCCAGTACTTC. It translates to CASSLSGQKQETQYF.

This clone showed up just once. The genes are TRBV4-2 and TRBJ1-6, with 7 positions matching TRBD1. The CDR3 sequence is 19 residues long. The germline gives CDR1 LGHNA, CDR2 YNFKEQ. Unmatched junction bases numbered 9, after V lost 0 bases and J lost 1 base. CDR3 in DNA: TGTGCCAGCAGCCAAGATCTCCCCAAGGGGGCATCCTATAATTCACCCCTCCACTTT. It codes for CASSQDLPKGASYNSPLHF.

For the CDR3, the DNA is TGCGCCAGCAGCCAATCGGGCGGGGGGGCATACAATGAGCAGTTCTTC. It encodes CASSQSGGGAYNEQFF. J is TRBJ2-1 and V is TRBV4-1; 9 bases map to TRBD2. V dropped 2 bases and J dropped 4; count of bases not matched to a gene: 6. Germline values: CDR1 MGHRA, CDR2 YSYEKL. There are 16 residues in the CDR3.

V usage is TRBV4-3 and J usage is TRBJ1-3; TRBD1 might be the D (5 bases). Deletions cut 0 bases from V and 4 bases from J, with 19 bases between. The CDR3 totals 18 residues. The V gene's germline CDR1 is LGHNA and CDR2 YSLEER. CDR3 nucleotide sequence: TGCGCCAGCAGCCAAGAGGTTTTCTCTCAGGGCTTAGGAAACACCATATATTTT. It specifies CASSQEVFSQGLGNTIYF.

The V call is TRBV5-1, the J call TRBJ2-6; a weak D match, TRBD2 (5 bases). The CDR3 runs to 18 residues. The V gene lost 0 bases and the J gene lost 0 bases, with 13 bases spanning the gap. Germline loops: CDR1 SGHRS, CDR2 YFSETQ. CDR3 nucleotides: TGCGCCAGCAGCTTGGGAGCGGACTTTTACTCTGGGGCCAACGTCCTGACTTTC. It yields the protein CASSLGADFYSGANVLTF. The variable domain in full, with the rest retrieved from reference TRBV5-1 and TRBJ2-6, is KAGVTQTPRYLIKTRGQQVTLSCSPISGHRSVSWYQQTPGQGLQFLFEYFSETQRNKGNFPGRFSGRQFSNSRSEMNVSTLELGDSALYLCASSLGADFYSGANVLTFGAGSRLTVL.

V gene TRBV12-3 or TRBV12-4 combines with J gene TRBJ1-1; possible D gene TRBD1, 5 bases. The CDR3 covers 13 residues. The germline V and J ends were trimmed by 6 bases and 2 bases, with 10 bases remaining between them. CDR3 DNA sequence: TGTGCCAGCAGCTCACAGGTAAACACTGAAGCTTTCTTT. This encodes CASSSQVNTEAFF.

The chain uses TRBV11-2 and TRBJ2-3; the match to TRBD2 covers 9 bases. The CDR3 consists of 16 residues. Germline V gene lookup returns CDR1 SGHAT and CDR2 FQNNGV. V lost 1 base and J lost 0; bases outside the gene matches: 2. The CDR3: CASSLAAGGSTDTQYF. CDR3 bases: TGTGCCAGCAGCTTAGCAGCGGGGGGCAGCACAGATACGCAGTATTTT.

The chain recombines TRBV28 with TRBJ2-7; 14 bases match TRBD2. CDR3 length: 15 residues. V lost 5 bases to trimming and J lost 6 bases; unmatched junction nucleotides: 6. Germline-derived CDR1 and CDR2 are MDHEN and SYDVKM. The CDR3 coding sequence is TGTGCCAGCAGTCCGACTAGCGGGGGGGCCCCCGAGCAGTACTTC. Translated, it gives CASSPTSGGAPEQYF.

The J gene is TRBJ2-7, the V gene TRBV3-1 (or the pseudogene TRBV3-2), with a tentative D call TRBD1 (6 bases). Germline V gene data show CDR1 as LGHDT and CDR2 as YNNKEL (reference sequence). CDR3 length: 14 residues. V lost 2 bases to trimming and J lost 5 bases, with 13 bases between them. Here the CDR3 DNA reads TGTGCCAGCAGCCAATTGCAGGGGCGGGACGAGCAGTACTTC. It yields the protein CASSQLQGRDEQYF.

J is TRBJ2-7 and V is TRBV9, with D possibly TRBD1 on 6 matching bases. V lost 3 bases and J 6 bases, leaving 13 bases between the germline ends. The CDR3 loop spans 13 amino acids. Germline V gene sequence: CDR1 SGDLS, CDR2 YYNGEE. CDR3 loop: CASSAKTGGEQYF. For the CDR3, the DNA is TGTGCCAGCAGCGCGAAGACAGGCGGCGAGCAGTACTTC.

The chain uses TRBV5-6 and TRBJ2-2; tentative D call: TRBD2 (5 bases). Germline lookup yields CDR1 SGHDT and CDR2 YYEEEE. The CDR3 contains 16 residues. The V end lost 7 bases, the J end lost 0 bases, and 16 bases lay between the germline ends. DNA for the CDR3: TGTGCCAGCGGTCCCGCGGGCAGACCGAACACCGGGGAGCTGTTTTTT. It encodes CASGPAGRPNTGELFF. Full variable domain (remainder filled in from reference TRBV5-6 and TRBJ2-2): DAGVTQSPTHLIKTRGQQVTLRCSPKSGHDTVSWYQQALGQGPQFIFQYYEEEERQRGNFPDRFSGHQFPNYSSELNVNALLLGDSALYLCASGPAGRPNTGELFFGEGSRLTVL.

The gene calls are TRBV5-1 and TRBJ2-1; the match to TRBD2 covers 12 bases. The CDR3 consists of 17 residues. J lost 2 bases, V lost 3 bases, and 6 bases had no gene match. The V gene's germline CDR1 is SGHRS and CDR2 YFSETQ. CDR3 nucleotide sequence: TGCGCCAGCAGCTCCCGACTAGCGGGGGACCCCTACAATGAGCAGTTCTTC. It is translated as CASSSRLAGDPYNEQFF.

The chain has TRBV7-2 and TRBJ1-3; D unresolved. Per the germline V gene, CDR1 is SGHTA and CDR2 is FQGNSA. The CDR3 loop spans 15 amino acids. V shed 1 base and J shed 0 bases, with 7 bases lying between them. The CDR3 spells CASSLVTGSGNTIYF. The CDR3 nucleotides read TGTGCCAGCAGCTTAGTAACGGGCTCTGGAAACACCATATATTTT.

This chain joins TRBV20-1 and TRBJ2-1; D remains unclear. The CDR3 has 10 residues. V dropped 4 bases and J dropped 7 bases, with 5 bases sitting between them. Germline V lookup: CDR1 DFQATT, CDR2 SNEGSKA (reference sequence). CDR3 nucleotide sequence: TGCAGTGCTACCCAAAATGAGCAGTTCTTC. Encoded protein: CSATQNEQFF.

As concerns this clone: A much larger clone lies one base from this, so it may be a read error. The gene calls are TRBV4-3 and TRBJ1-6; a weak D match, TRBD1 (6 bases). The germline gives CDR1 LGHNA, CDR2 YSLEER. The CDR3 runs to 15 residues. The V end lost 2 bases, the J end lost 9 bases, and 14 bases lay between the germline ends. CDR3 sequence (DNA): TGCGCCAGCAGCCAAACCGGGATAGGGGGTTCACCCCTCCACTTT. Amino acid sequence: CASSQTGIGGSPLHF.

V is TRBV4-2 and J is TRBJ1-5; weak D call: TRBD1 (5 bases). The CDR3 is made up of 20 amino acids. CDR1 is LGHNA and CDR2 is YNFKEQ in the germline V gene. V was clipped by 3 bases and J by 0 bases, with 24 bases between them. The CDR3 DNA is TGTGCCAGCAGCCAGTCAGGGTGGACCGAGACCTTCTCTAGCAATCAGCCCCAGCATTTT. This translates into CASSQSGWTETFSSNQPQHF.

The CDR3 nucleotides are TGTGCCAGCTCACCAAGCACTCAAGAGACCCAGTACTTC. Translating it yields CASSPSTQETQYF. The chain employs TRBV18 and TRBJ2-5; the D is unclear. CDR3 length: 13 amino acids. Germline CDR1 is KGHSH and CDR2 is LQKENI. V dropped 2 bases and J dropped 2 bases, with 6 bases sitting between them.

The CDR3 coding sequence is TGTGCCAGCAGCTCCCCGGTCGGTTCGGGGACTGAAGCTTTCTTT. Its translation: CASSSPVGSGTEAFF. The chain combines TRBV5-6 with TRBJ1-1; no reliable D call. The germline V gene has CDR1 SGHDT and CDR2 YYEEEE. Trimming pared 3 bases from V and 5 bases from J, leaving 17 bases between. The CDR3 contains 15 residues.

The chain joins TRBV6-5 to TRBJ1-2, with D tentatively TRBD1 (5 bases). The V and J ends lost 2 bases and 10 bases respectively, with 20 bases between them. In germline, CDR1 is MNHEY, CDR2 SVGAGI. This CDR3 contains 15 residues. CDR3 sequence: CASSYRGGGAWAYTF. The CDR3 bases are TGTGCCAGCAGTTACCGGGGAGGCGGGGCCTGGGCCTACACCTTC.

V and J are TRBV12-3 or TRBV12-4 and TRBJ2-1, with 7 bases matching TRBD2. The length of the CDR3 is 13 residues. With 4 bases clipped from V and 8 bases from J, the junction kept 5 bases outside the gene matches. This CDR3 reads CASSSRLAHEQFF. The CDR3 DNA reads as TGTGCCAGCAGTTCTCGACTAGCCCATGAGCAGTTCTTC.

A single count supports this clone. The rearrangement links TRBV19 to TRBJ1-3; 11 bases line up with TRBD1. V lost 3 bases and J lost 10; bases outside the gene matches: 5. CDR1 is LNHDA and CDR2 is SQIVND in the germline V gene (reference sequence). The CDR3 loop spans 14 amino acids. The CDR3 coding sequence is TGTGCCAGTAGTATTGGGGACAGGGGGAAGACCATATATTTT. Encoded protein: CASSIGDRGKTIYF.

J is TRBJ2-2 and V is TRBV3-1 (or the pseudogene TRBV3-2); 7 bases line up with TRBD2. The J segment lost 7 bases and the V segment lost 2 bases, leaving 10 bases of the junction unmatched. The CDR3 is 16 amino acids. The germline V gene encodes CDR1 LGHDT and CDR2 YNNKEL (reference sequence). The CDR3 region has the DNA TGTGCCAGCAGCCAAAATCGGGGGGAAAGGCTCGGGGAGCTGTTTTTT. Translating gives CASSQNRGERLGELFF.

The gene calls are TRBV4-1 and TRBJ2-3; TRBD2 aligns across 7 bases. This CDR3 contains 15 residues. The V gene end was trimmed by 2 bases and the J gene end by 5 bases; junction bases not matched to a gene: 7. Per the germline V gene, CDR1 is MGHRA and CDR2 is YSYEKL. For the CDR3, the DNA is TGCGCCAGCAGCCAACAGGGACTAAGAGGAGATACGCAGTATTTT. Protein: CASSQQGLRGDTQYF.

On this clone itself: At one boundary the junction diverges from the germline segment, which might be a read error. V is TRBV7-7 and J is TRBJ1-5; weak D call: TRBD1 (6 bases). Germline values: CDR1 SSHAT, CDR2 FNYEAQ (reference sequence). The CDR3 spans 18 residues. The CDR3 nucleotides read TGTGCTAGCAGATTACACAGGGAAAGGGATTTGGGCAATCAGCCCCAGCATTTT. Its protein product is CASRLHRERDLGNQPQHF. The whole variable domain, filled in from reference TRBV7-7 and TRBJ1-5, reads GAGVSQSPRYKVTKRGQDVTLRCDPISSHATLYWYQQALGQGPEFLTYFNYEAQPDKSGLPSDRFSAERPEGSISTLTIQRTEQRDSAMYRCASRLHRERDLGNQPQHFGDGTRLSIL.

The chain has TRBV4-3 and TRBJ1-1, with D tentatively TRBD1 (5 bases). CDR1 and CDR2 (germline): LGHNA, YSLEER. V lost 0 bases and J 7 bases, leaving 18 bases between the germline ends. This CDR3 region has 16 residues. CDR3 residues: CASSQDGRGGPNEAFF. The CDR3 DNA reads TGCGCCAGCAGCCAAGACGGGAGGGGAGGTCCGAATGAAGCTTTCTTT.

The rearrangement joins TRBV5-1 to TRBJ1-2, with D maybe TRBD1 (6 bases). This CDR3 contains 15 residues. Trimming took 0 bases from V and 2 from J, leaving 11 bases between them. Germline V gives CDR1 SGHRS, CDR2 YFSETQ. The CDR3, as DNA: TGCGCCAGCAGCTTGGAAGGACAGTTGAACTATGGCTACACCTTC. Its translation is CASSLEGQLNYGYTF.

This chain joins TRBV2 and TRBJ1-5; 7 bases map to TRBD1. Germline CDR1 and CDR2: SNHLY and FYNNEI. The CDR3 totals 14 residues. J gave up 5 bases and V 4 bases, and 5 bases lay outside the gene matches. The CDR3 coding sequence is TGTGCCAGCAGTGCTCTCCAGGGGGATCAGCCCCAGCATTTT. Its translation is CASSALQGDQPQHF.